A single sample gave rise to the 28 T cell receptor beta chains below, sequenced in a study of shared clonotypes between healthy human individuals. The method was immunoSEQ multiplex PCR; TCRdb's version includes in-frame clones alone and lacks a portion of them. Here the sample spans hundreds of thousands of clones, 85% to 95% being singletons. Only CD45RO-negative cells positively selected for CCR7 counted as naive CD8 cells, so terminally differentiated effector memory CD45RA+ cells were excluded. Sequencing input: naive CD8+ T cells sorted from blood. The receptors originated from a man aged 25-40 years in good health.

This clone was recorded only once. The chain has TRBV7-9 and TRBJ1-1, with no clear D. Per the germline V gene, CDR1 is SEHNR and CDR2 is FQNEAQ (reference sequence). The CDR3 runs 14 residues. Trimming removed 3 bases at V and 6 bases at J, with 14 bases between. CDR3 DNA: TGTGCCAGCAGCTTGTCGACGGGGATCTCTGAAGCTTTCTTT. Residues: CASSLSTGISEAFF.

The chain recombines TRBV4-1 with TRBJ2-1, with 7 nucleotides matching TRBD1. The V gene end was trimmed by 1 base and the J gene end by 4 bases; junction bases not matched to a gene: 7. In germline, CDR1 is MGHRA, CDR2 YSYEKL. The CDR3 totals 16 residues. This CDR3 is CASSQGGQRGYNEQFF. DNA for the CDR3: TGCGCCAGCAGCCAAGGGGGACAGCGAGGGTACAATGAGCAGTTCTTC.

The chain links TRBV5-1 to TRBJ1-4; D unclear. Between the trimmed V and J ends, which lost 5 bases and 2 bases, there was a span of 7 bases. This CDR3 region has 13 residues. The germline gives CDR1 SGHRS, CDR2 YFSETQ. CDR3 nucleotide sequence: TGCGCCAGCAGTCAACAGACTAATGAAAAACTGTTTTTT. This encodes CASSQQTNEKLFF.

This chain connects TRBV27 to TRBJ2-7; 13 nucleotides align to TRBD2. Losses at the gene ends were 5 bases for V and 3 bases for J; bases not matched to a gene: 13. The CDR3 is 18 amino acids. CDR1 is MNHEY and CDR2 is SMNVEV in the germline V gene (reference sequence). CDR3 nucleotides: TGTGCCAGCAGTCCTAGGCGGACTAGCGGGAGAACTCACTACGAGCAGTACTTC. Amino acids: CASSPRRTSGRTHYEQYF.

V usage is TRBV2 and J usage is TRBJ2-3; maybe TRBD1 (6 bases). The V gene lost 6 bases and the J gene lost 10 bases, with 14 bases spanning the gap. The CDR3 is 12 residues long. The germline V gene has CDR1 SNHLY and CDR2 FYNNEI. The CDR3 loop is CASRPTGLAQYF. The DNA for the CDR3 is TGTGCCAGCAGGCCTACAGGGTTAGCGCAGTATTTT.

A note on this clone: This sample includes further DNA sequences coding for the same CDR3. J is TRBJ2-7 and V is TRBV28; D remains ambiguous. Germline-derived CDR1 and CDR2 are MDHEN and SYDVKM. Trimming stripped 3 bases from V and 4 bases from J, with 7 bases between. The CDR3 is 12 amino acids. CDR3 sequence reads: CASSFKAYEQYF. DNA for the CDR3: TGTGCCAGCAGTTTTAAGGCTTACGAGCAGTACTTC. The whole variable domain, filled in from reference TRBV28 and TRBJ2-7, reads DVKVTQSSRYLVKRTGEKVFLECVQDMDHENMFWYRQDPGLGLRLIYFSYDVKMKEKGDIPEGYSVSREKKERFSLILESASTNQTSMYLCASSFKAYEQYFGPGTRLTVT.

The gene calls are TRBV6-1 and TRBJ2-1; TRBD2 aligns across 14 bases. The J segment lost 3 bases and the V segment lost 4 bases, leaving 2 bases of the junction unmatched. Germline loops: CDR1 MNHNS, CDR2 SASEGT. This CDR3 region has 16 residues. In DNA, the CDR3 is TGTGCCAGCAGTGGGGGACTAGCGGGAGTCTACAATGAGCAGTTCTTC. This codes for CASSGGLAGVYNEQFF.

V usage is TRBV29-1 and J usage is TRBJ2-5, with D tentatively TRBD1 (6 bases). V was shortened by 7 bases and J by 4 bases, with 22 bases between the two germline ends. The CDR3 is 15 amino acids. Germline CDR1 and CDR2: SQVTM and ANQGSEA. The CDR3 sequence is CSAVIFDRSLETQYF. In DNA, the CDR3 is TGCAGCGCCGTCATTTTTGACAGGTCACTAGAGACCCAGTACTTC.

The V gene is TRBV7-9, the J gene TRBJ2-1; TRBD1 might be the D (6 bases). Trimming cost V 5 bases and J 1 base, with 9 bases left between them. The CDR3 totals 14 residues. Germline V gene data show CDR1 as SEHNR and CDR2 as FQNEAQ (reference sequence). The CDR3, as DNA: TGTGCCAGCAGCCCCAGGGGATCCTACAATGAGCAGTTCTTC. Translation: CASSPRGSYNEQFF.

The chain employs TRBV5-6 and TRBJ2-1; D is unclear. The CDR3 is 12 amino acids. Trimming stripped 0 bases from V and 11 bases from J, with 9 bases between. In germline, CDR1 is SGHDT, CDR2 YYEEEE. CDR3 loop: CASSLGVKKQFF. The CDR3, as DNA: TGTGCCAGCAGCTTGGGGGTAAAGAAGCAGTTCTTC. The complete variable domain, with remaining parts taken from reference TRBV5-6 and TRBJ2-1, reads DAGVTQSPTHLIKTRGQQVTLRCSPKSGHDTVSWYQQALGQGPQFIFQYYEEEERQRGNFPDRFSGHQFPNYSSELNVNALLLGDSALYLCASSLGVKKQFFGPGTRLTVL.

J is TRBJ2-5 and V is TRBV7-6; 8 bases match TRBD1. Germline CDR1 SGHVS, CDR2 FNYEAQ. J gave up 5 bases and V 2 bases, and 10 bases lay outside the gene matches. The CDR3 runs to 16 residues. The CDR3 region is CASSLLGVTGGETQYF. In nucleotides, the CDR3 is TGTGCCAGCAGCTTACTAGGCGTTACAGGGGGGGAGACCCAGTACTTC.

As DNA, the CDR3 is TGTGCCAGTAGTATAGAAGCGGCGACAGATACGCAGTATTTT. It specifies CASSIEAATDTQYF. V gene TRBV19 combines with J gene TRBJ2-3; a weak D match, TRBD2 (5 bases). The CDR3 is made up of 14 amino acids. CDR1 and CDR2 from the germline V gene are LNHDA and SQIVND (reference sequence). The V end lost 0 bases, the J end lost 3 bases, and 7 bases lay between the germline ends.

Here the CDR3 reads CASSPPPDMFTDTQYF. CDR3 in DNA: TGCGCCAGCAGCCCACCCCCCGACATGTTCACAGATACGCAGTATTTT. The J gene is TRBJ2-3, the V gene TRBV5-1; D is ambiguous. The CDR3 consists of 16 residues. Per germline, CDR1 SGHRS and CDR2 YFSETQ. The V end lost 4 bases, the J end lost 2 bases, and 17 bases lay between the germline ends.

Comments on this clone: Distinct nucleotide sequences in the sample also encode this CDR3. J is TRBJ2-3 and V is TRBV5-1; D is uncertain. The CDR3 sequence is 11 residues long. CDR1 SGHRS and CDR2 YFSETQ come from the germline V gene. V shed 3 bases and J shed 2 bases, with 1 base lying between them. The CDR3 DNA sequence: TGCGCCAGCAGCTCCACAGATACGCAGTATTTT. Protein sequence: CASSSTDTQYF.

The chain combines TRBV29-1 with TRBJ1-2; possibly TRBD1 for D (6 bases). Per germline, CDR1 SQVTM and CDR2 ANQGSEA. Trimming took off 0 bases at V and 5 bases at J, with 10 bases between the two ends. This CDR3 region has 13 residues. In nucleotides, the CDR3 is TGCAGCGTTGAAGACAAGGGGGAATATGGCTACACCTTC. Its translation is CSVEDKGEYGYTF.

The chain carries TRBV11-3 and TRBJ2-1; D might be TRBD1 or TRBD2, each matching 5 bases. This CDR3 has 15 amino acids. The germline V gene encodes CDR1 SGHNT and CDR2 YENEEA. V was trimmed by 3 bases and J by 0 bases, leaving 9 bases between them. The CDR3 bases are TGTGCCAGCAGCTTTGCGAGGGGCTCCTACAATGAGCAGTTCTTC. It encodes CASSFARGSYNEQFF.

This clone was seen once. The chain couples TRBV4-1 to TRBJ1-2; TRBD1 matches 9 bases. V gave up 4 bases and J gave up 6 bases; unmatched junction bases: 6. The CDR3 contains 14 residues. CDR1 is MGHRA, CDR2 YSYEKL, per germline. DNA for the CDR3: TGCGCCAGCAGCCGAGGGACAGGGTTCGATGGCTACACCTTC. Protein sequence: CASSRGTGFDGYTF.

The chain couples TRBV2 to TRBJ1-2; 7 positions match TRBD1. With 6 bases clipped from V and 5 bases from J, the junction kept 15 bases outside the gene matches. Germline-derived CDR1 and CDR2 are SNHLY and FYNNEI. The CDR3 has 16 residues. Written as DNA, the CDR3 is TGTGCCAGCAGGCCGACTCAGACAGGGAACCGTTATGGCTACACCTTC. It specifies CASRPTQTGNRYGYTF.

The CDR3 protein is CASSPGNLSGEQYF. The CDR3 bases are TGTGCCAGCAGCCCCGGAAATCTCTCTGGGGAGCAGTACTTC. The chain has TRBV7-9 and TRBJ2-7, with D uncertain. CDR3 length: 14 residues. The ends were cut back, 5 bases at V and 7 bases at J, with 18 bases in the middle. The germline V gene has CDR1 SEHNR and CDR2 FQNEAQ (reference sequence).

This chain joins TRBV7-9 and TRBJ2-7; no clear D. Trimming cost V 6 bases and J 0 bases, with 9 bases left between them. The germline V gene has CDR1 SEHNR and CDR2 FQNEAQ (reference sequence). The CDR3 covers 13 residues. This chain's CDR3 is CASSQQNSYEQYF. In DNA, the CDR3 is TGTGCCAGCAGTCAACAGAACTCCTACGAGCAGTACTTC.

The chain employs TRBV27 and TRBJ2-2; no clear D gene. Trimming removed 8 bases at V and 6 bases at J, with 16 bases between. CDR1 MNHEY and CDR2 SMNVEV come from the germline V gene (reference sequence). The CDR3 is 14 residues long. DNA for the CDR3: TGTGCCAGCGGGGATGGCGGTGCTCCCGGGGAGCTGTTTTTT. It yields the protein CASGDGGAPGELFF.

The chain is built from TRBV28 and TRBJ2-1, with D possibly matching TRBD2 (6 bases). The CDR3 contains 15 residues. Germline V gives CDR1 MDHEN, CDR2 SYDVKM. The V and J ends lost 5 bases and 4 bases respectively, with 15 bases between them. Here the CDR3 DNA reads TGTGCCAGCAGTCTTGCAGCGGGCCTTTACAATGAGCAGTTCTTC. Translated, it gives CASSLAAGLYNEQFF.

The chain's CDR3 is CASSFLGGRLKNEQFF. CDR3 nucleotide sequence: TGTGCCAGCAGCTTCCTCGGCGGGAGGCTAAAAAATGAGCAGTTCTTC. This rearrangement joins TRBV7-8 to TRBJ2-1, with 8 bases that match TRBD2. This CDR3 is built from 16 residues. Trimming removed 3 bases from V and 7 bases from J; junction bases left unmatched: 11. Germline loops: CDR1 SGHVS, CDR2 FQNEAQ.

CDR3 DNA: TGCACCAGCAGCCATTACTGGACAGGGCCCTCTGGCTACACCTTC. It is translated as CTSSHYWTGPSGYTF. The chain carries TRBV1 and TRBJ1-2; the DNA was not used to check the table's D call, TRBD1. TRBV1 is designated a pseudogene. This CDR3 is built from 15 residues.

This clone occurred once. The genes are TRBV28 and TRBJ2-7, with TRBD2 identical over 9 bases. CDR1 is MDHEN, CDR2 SYDVKM, per germline. The CDR3 is made up of 14 amino acids. The J segment lost 6 bases and the V segment lost 3 bases, leaving 6 bases of the junction unmatched. CDR3 protein: CASSFSGSTFEQYF. The DNA of the CDR3 is TGTGCCAGCAGTTTTAGCGGGAGCACGTTCGAGCAGTACTTC.

The chain carries TRBV7-8 and TRBJ2-2; 12 bases agree with TRBD2. Germline trimming cut 5 bases from V and 5 bases from J; bases unmatched to any gene: 9. CDR1 and CDR2 (germline): SGHVS, FQNEAQ. The CDR3 has 17 amino acids. Here the CDR3 reads CASSPRTSGKLTGELFF. The CDR3 nucleotides are TGTGCCAGCAGCCCTCGGACTAGCGGGAAGCTAACCGGGGAGCTGTTTTTT.

V is TRBV4-1 and J is TRBJ2-7, with 10 nucleotides matching TRBD1. Trimming at V came to 6 bases and at J to 2 bases, leaving 13 bases not matched to a gene. The CDR3 spans 17 residues. The germline CDR1 and CDR2 sequences are MGHRA and YSYEKL. CDR3 DNA sequence: TGCGCCAGCAGTCTCACTCCGGGGACAGGGGTAACCTACGAGCAGTACTTC. It encodes CASSLTPGTGVTYEQYF.

V usage is TRBV27 and J usage is TRBJ2-3, with D unclear. Germline values: CDR1 MNHEY, CDR2 SMNVEV (reference sequence). V was pared by 6 bases and J by 2 bases, with 12 bases between. The CDR3 loop spans 14 amino acids. The CDR3 sequence is CASSHTRPTDTQYF. The CDR3 DNA reads as TGTGCCAGCAGCCATACCAGACCCACAGATACGCAGTATTTT.